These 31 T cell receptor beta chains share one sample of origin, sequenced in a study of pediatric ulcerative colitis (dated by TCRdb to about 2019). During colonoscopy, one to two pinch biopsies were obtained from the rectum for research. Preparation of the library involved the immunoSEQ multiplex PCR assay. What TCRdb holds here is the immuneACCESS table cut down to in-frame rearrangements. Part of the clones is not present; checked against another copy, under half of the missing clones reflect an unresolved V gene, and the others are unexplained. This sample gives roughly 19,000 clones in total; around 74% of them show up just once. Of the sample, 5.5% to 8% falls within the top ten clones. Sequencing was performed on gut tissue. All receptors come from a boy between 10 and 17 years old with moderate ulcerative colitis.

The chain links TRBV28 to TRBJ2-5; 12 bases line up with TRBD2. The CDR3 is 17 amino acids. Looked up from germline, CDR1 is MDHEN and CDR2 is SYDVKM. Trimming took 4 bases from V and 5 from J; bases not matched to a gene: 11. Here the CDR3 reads CASSSLAGGPGSETQYF. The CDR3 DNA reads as TGTGCCAGCAGTTCCCTAGCGGGAGGGCCAGGGTCGGAGACCCAGTACTTC. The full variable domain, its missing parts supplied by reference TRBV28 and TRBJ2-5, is DVKVTQSSRYLVKRTGEKVFLECVQDMDHENMFWYRQDPGLGLRLIYFSYDVKMKEKGDIPEGYSVSREKKERFSLILESASTNQTSMYLCASSSLAGGPGSETQYFGPGTRLLVL.

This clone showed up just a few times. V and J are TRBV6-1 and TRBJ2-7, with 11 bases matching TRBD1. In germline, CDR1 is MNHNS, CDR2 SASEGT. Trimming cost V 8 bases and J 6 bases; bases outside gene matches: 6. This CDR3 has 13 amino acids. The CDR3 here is CASGGQGAPEQYF. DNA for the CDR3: TGTGCCAGCGGAGGACAGGGGGCCCCCGAGCAGTACTTC.

In nucleotides, the CDR3 is TGTGCCAGTGGCCTGGCTGGTGGCTACACCTTC. Protein product: CASGLAGGYTF. V usage is TRBV19 and J usage is TRBJ1-2; D remains unclear. Trimming took off 8 bases at V and 7 bases at J, with 11 bases between the two ends. The CDR3 runs to 11 residues. Germline V lookup: CDR1 LNHDA, CDR2 SQIVND (reference sequence).

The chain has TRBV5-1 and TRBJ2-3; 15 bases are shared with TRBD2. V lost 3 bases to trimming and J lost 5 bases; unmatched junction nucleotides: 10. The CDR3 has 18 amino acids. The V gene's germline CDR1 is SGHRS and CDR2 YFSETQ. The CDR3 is CASSSYGLAGGQVDTQYF. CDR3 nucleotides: TGCGCCAGCAGCTCGTACGGACTAGCGGGGGGGCAGGTAGATACGCAGTATTTT.

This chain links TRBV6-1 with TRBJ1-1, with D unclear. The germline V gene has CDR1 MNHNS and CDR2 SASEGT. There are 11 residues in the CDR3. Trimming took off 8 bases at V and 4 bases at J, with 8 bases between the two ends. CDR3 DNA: TGTGCCAGCGGGCGTAGCACTGAAGCTTTCTTT. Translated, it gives CASGRSTEAFF.

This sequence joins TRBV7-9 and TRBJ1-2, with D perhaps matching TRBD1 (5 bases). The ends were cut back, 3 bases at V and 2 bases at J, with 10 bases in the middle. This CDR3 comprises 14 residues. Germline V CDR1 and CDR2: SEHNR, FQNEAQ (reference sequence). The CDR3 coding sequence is TGTGCCAGCAGCTTCGGGACTACGAACTATGGCTACACCTTC. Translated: CASSFGTTNYGYTF.

CDR3 bases: TGTGCCAGCAGCTTCCTAGCCGGGAGCTCCTACGAGCAGTACTTC. Its translation: CASSFLAGSSYEQYF. The rearrangement joins TRBV5-4 to TRBJ2-7; tentative D call: TRBD2 (6 bases). The CDR3 loop spans 15 amino acids. CDR1 is SGHNT and CDR2 is YYREEE in the germline V gene (reference sequence). Trimming left V 2 bases short and J 0 bases short, with 12 bases between.

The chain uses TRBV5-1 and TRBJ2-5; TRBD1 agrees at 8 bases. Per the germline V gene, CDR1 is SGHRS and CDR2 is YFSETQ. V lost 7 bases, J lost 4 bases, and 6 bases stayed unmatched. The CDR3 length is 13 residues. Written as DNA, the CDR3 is TGCGCCAGCTACCCAGGGGGCACAGAGACCCAGTACTTC. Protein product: CASYPGGTETQYF.

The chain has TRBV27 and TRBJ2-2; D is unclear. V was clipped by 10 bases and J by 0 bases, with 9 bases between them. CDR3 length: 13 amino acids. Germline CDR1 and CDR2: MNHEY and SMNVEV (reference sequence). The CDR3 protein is CATAPPNTGELFF. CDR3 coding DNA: TGTGCCACCGCGCCCCCGAACACCGGGGAGCTGTTTTTT.

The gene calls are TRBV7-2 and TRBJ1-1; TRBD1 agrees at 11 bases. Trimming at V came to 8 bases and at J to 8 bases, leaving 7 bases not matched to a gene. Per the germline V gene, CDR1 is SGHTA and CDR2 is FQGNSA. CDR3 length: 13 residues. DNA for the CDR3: TGTGCCAGCGCGGACAGGGGGCTGGAAGAAGCTTTCTTT. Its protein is CASADRGLEEAFF.

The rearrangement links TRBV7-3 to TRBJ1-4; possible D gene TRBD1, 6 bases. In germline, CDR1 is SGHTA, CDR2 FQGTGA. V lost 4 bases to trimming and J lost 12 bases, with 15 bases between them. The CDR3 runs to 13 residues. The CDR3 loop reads CASSSGQFGELFF. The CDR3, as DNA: TGTGCCAGCAGCTCCGGACAGTTTGGTGAACTGTTTTTT.

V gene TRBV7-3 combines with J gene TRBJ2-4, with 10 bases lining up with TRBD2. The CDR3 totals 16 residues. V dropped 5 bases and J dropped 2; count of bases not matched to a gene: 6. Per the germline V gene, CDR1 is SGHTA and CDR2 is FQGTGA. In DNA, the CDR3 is TGTGCCAGCAGCCCCGAAGCGGGAGGGCCCAAAAACATTCAGTACTTC. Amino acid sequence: CASSPEAGGPKNIQYF.

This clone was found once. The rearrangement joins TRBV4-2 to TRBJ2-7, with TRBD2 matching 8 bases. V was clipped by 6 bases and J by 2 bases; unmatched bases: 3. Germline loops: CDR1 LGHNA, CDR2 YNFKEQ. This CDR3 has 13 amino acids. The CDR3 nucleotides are TGTGCCAGCAGTAGCGGGACTACCTACGAGCAGTACTTC. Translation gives CASSSGTTYEQYF.

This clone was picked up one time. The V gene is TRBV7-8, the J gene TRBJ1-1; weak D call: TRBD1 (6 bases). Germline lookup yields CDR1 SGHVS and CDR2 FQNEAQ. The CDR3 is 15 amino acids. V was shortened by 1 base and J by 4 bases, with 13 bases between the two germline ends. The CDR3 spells CASSLVSGHGTEAFF. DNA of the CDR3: TGTGCCAGCAGCTTAGTTTCGGGACACGGCACTGAAGCTTTCTTT.

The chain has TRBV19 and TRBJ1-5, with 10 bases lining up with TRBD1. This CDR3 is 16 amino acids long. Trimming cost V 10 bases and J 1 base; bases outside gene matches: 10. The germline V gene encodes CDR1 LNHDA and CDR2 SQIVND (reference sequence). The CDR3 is CATRDRGRTSNQPQHF. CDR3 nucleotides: TGTGCCACCCGGGACAGGGGAAGAACGAGCAATCAGCCCCAGCATTTT.

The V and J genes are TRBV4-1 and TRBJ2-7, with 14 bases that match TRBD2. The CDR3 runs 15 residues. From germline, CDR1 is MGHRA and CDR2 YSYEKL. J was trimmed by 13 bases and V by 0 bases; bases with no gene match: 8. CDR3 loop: CASSQDIGTSGGEYF. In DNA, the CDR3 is TGCGCCAGCAGCCAAGATATTGGGACTAGCGGGGGAGAATACTTC.

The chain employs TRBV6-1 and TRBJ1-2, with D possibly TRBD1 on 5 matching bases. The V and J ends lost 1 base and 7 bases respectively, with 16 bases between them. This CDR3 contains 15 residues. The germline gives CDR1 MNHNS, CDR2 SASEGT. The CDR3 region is CASSEEGAGVRGYTF. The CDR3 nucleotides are TGTGCCAGCAGTGAAGAGGGTGCGGGGGTCCGTGGCTACACCTTC.

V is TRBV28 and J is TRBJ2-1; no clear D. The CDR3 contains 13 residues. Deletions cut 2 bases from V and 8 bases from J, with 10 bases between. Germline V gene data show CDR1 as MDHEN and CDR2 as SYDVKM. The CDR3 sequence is CASSLVEVYEQFF. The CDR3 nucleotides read TGTGCCAGCAGTTTAGTAGAAGTTTATGAGCAGTTCTTC.

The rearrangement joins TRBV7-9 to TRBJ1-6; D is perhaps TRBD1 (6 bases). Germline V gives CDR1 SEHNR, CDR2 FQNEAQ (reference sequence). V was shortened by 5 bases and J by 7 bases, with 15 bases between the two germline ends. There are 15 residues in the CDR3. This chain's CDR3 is CASSPPGHDNSPLHF. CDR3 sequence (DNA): TGTGCCAGCAGCCCGCCGGGACACGACAATTCACCCCTCCACTTT.

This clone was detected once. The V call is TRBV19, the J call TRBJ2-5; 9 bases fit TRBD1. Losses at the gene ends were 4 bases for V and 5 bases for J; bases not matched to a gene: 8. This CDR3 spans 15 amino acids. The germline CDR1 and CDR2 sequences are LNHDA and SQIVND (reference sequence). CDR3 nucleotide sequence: TGTGCCAGTAGTAAGGGACAGGGCCATGGGGAGACCCAGTACTTC. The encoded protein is CASSKGQGHGETQYF.

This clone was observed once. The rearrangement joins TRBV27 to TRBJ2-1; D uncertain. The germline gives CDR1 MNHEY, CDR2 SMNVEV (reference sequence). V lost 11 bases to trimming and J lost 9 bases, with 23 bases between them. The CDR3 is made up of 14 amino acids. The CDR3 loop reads CAPYLRQGEPEQFF. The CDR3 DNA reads TGTGCCCCTTACCTTAGACAAGGCGAGCCTGAGCAGTTCTTC.

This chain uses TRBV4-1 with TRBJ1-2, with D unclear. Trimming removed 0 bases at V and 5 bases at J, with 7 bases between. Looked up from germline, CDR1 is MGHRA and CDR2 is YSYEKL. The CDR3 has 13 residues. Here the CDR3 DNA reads TGCGCCAGCAGCCAAGATAGACGGTATGGCTACACCTTC. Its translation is CASSQDRRYGYTF.

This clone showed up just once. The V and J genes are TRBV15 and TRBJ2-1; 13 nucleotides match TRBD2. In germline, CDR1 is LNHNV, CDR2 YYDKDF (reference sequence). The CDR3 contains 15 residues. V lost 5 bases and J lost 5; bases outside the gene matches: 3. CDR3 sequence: CATSWGLAGNNEQFF. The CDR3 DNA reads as TGTGCCACCAGCTGGGGACTAGCGGGGAACAATGAGCAGTTCTTC. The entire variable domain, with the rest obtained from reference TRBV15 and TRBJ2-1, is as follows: DAMVIQNPRYQVTQFGKPVTLSCSQTLNHNVMYWYQQKSSQAPKLLFHYYDKDFNNEADTPDNFQSRRPNTSFCFLDIRSPGLGDTAMYLCATSWGLAGNNEQFFGPGTRLTVL.

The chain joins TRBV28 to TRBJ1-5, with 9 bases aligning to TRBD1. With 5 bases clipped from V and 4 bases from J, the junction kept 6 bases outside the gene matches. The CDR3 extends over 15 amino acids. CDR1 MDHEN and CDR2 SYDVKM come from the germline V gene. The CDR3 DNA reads TGTGCCAGCAGTGAGGACAGGGGTACGAATCAGCCCCAGCATTTT. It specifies CASSEDRGTNQPQHF.

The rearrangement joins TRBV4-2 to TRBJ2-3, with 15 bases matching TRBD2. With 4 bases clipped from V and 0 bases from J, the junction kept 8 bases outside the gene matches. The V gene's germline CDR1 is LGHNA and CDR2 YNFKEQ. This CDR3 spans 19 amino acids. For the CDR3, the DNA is TGTGCCAGCAGCCGGCGGGGACTAGCGGGAGGAGGGAGCACAGATACGCAGTATTTT. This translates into CASSRRGLAGGGSTDTQYF.

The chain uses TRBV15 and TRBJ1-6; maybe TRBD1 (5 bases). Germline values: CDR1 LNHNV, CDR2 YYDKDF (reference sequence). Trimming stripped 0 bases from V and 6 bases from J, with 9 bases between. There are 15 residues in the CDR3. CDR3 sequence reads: CATSRDRDGNSPLHF. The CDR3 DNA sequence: TGTGCCACCAGCAGAGACCGGGACGGTAATTCACCCCTCCACTTT.

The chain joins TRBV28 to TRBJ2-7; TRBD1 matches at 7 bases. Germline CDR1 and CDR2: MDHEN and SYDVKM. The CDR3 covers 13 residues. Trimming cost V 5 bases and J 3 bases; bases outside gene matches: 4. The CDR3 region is CASSPGTVYEQYF. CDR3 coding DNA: TGTGCCAGCAGTCCGGGGACAGTCTACGAGCAGTACTTC.

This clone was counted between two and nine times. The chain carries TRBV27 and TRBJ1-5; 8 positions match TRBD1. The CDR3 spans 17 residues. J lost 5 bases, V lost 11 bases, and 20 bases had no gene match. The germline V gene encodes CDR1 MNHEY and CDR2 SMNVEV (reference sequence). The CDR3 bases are TGTGCCCACCCTGAGGCTCAGGGGGCAGGAGTCGATCAGCCCCAGCATTTT. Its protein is CAHPEAQGAGVDQPQHF.

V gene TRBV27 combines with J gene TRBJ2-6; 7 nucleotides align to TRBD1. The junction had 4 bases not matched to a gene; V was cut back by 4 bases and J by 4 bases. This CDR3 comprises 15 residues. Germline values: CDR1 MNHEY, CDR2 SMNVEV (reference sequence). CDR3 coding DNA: TGTGCCAGCAGTTCAACAGGGGTGGGGGCCAACGTCCTGACTTTC. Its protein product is CASSSTGVGANVLTF. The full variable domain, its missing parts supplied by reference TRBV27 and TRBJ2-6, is EAQVTQNPRYLITVTGKKLTVTCSQNMNHEYMSWYRQDPGLGLRQIYYSMNVEVTDKGDVPEGYKVSRKEKRNFPLILESPSPNQTSLYFCASSSTGVGANVLTFGAGSRLTVL.

The CDR3 nucleotides read TGTGCCAGCAGTTTAAGGGCCCGTTTTGGGGGAAAGGCCTCCTACGAGCAGTACTTC. Protein sequence: CASSLRARFGGKASYEQYF. J is TRBJ2-7 and V is TRBV27; D is tentatively TRBD1 or TRBD2 (5 bases each). Germline lookup yields CDR1 MNHEY and CDR2 SMNVEV (reference sequence). V was trimmed by 2 bases and J by 0 bases, leaving 23 bases between them. The CDR3 length is 19 residues.

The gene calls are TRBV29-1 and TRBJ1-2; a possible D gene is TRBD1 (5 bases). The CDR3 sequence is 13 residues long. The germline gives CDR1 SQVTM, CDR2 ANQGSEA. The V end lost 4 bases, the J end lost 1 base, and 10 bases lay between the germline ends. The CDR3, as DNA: TGCAGCGTTGGAGAGGGGAGTAACTATGGCTACACCTTC. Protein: CSVGEGSNYGYTF. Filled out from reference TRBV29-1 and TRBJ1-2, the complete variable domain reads SAVISQKPSRDICQRGTSLTIQCQVDSQVTMMFWYRQQPGQSLTLIATANQGSEATYESGFVIDKFPISRPNLTFSTLTVSNMSPEDSSIYLCSVGEGSNYGYTFGSGTRLTVV.